The 22 T cell receptor beta chains below come from one sample, sequenced in a study of tumor and adjacent non-tumor tissue in lung cancer. This sample's RNA came from whole unsorted tissue. TCRbeta libraries were built with three rounds of nested PCR, modified from ARM-PCR. TCRdb reprocessed the multiplex PCR reads via MiXCR and lists one record per CDR3 protein. This sample has 55,000 to 75,000 distinct CDR3 sequences; just under 60% occur once, and the top ten carry 20% to 25%. The source material was lung tumor tissue. All receptors derive from a man in his fifties or sixties with non-small cell lung cancer.

Notes on this clonotype: A read error may account for a junction end that differs from germline. The gene calls are TRBV6-6 and TRBJ1-2; possible D gene TRBD1, 6 bases. The germline gives CDR1 MNHNY, CDR2 SVGAGI (reference sequence). This CDR3 has 12 amino acids. In nucleotides, the CDR3 is TGTACCAGCACCCCGCGGGGGCAAGGCTACACCTTC. As protein: CTSTPRGQGYTF.

In this sample, this clonotype turned up once. At one of its ends the junction is not consistent with the germline gene, which may arise from a read error. The chain is built from TRBV7-8 and TRBJ2-3, with D possibly being TRBD1 (5 bases). The CDR3 has 13 amino acids. Germline assignment: CDR1 SGHVS and CDR2 FQNEAQ. The CDR3 DNA reads as TGTGCCAGCCTCCTGGGGCTGGCAGATACGAAGTATTTT. It is translated as CASLLGLADTKYF.

Details on this clonotype: The final CDR3 position lacks the conserved phenylalanine or tryptophan, pointing to a likely read error. The genes are TRBV29-1 and TRBJ2-7; 7 bases fit TRBD2. The CDR3 is 14 amino acids. Germline CDR1 is SQVTM and CDR2 is ANQGSEA. The CDR3 region is CNARTSGSPYEQYL. CDR3 DNA sequence: TGCAACGCAAGGACTAGTGGGAGCCCCTACGAGCAGTACTTA.

Only a few counts were recorded for this clonotype. A single base separates this from a much larger clone, so it may be a read error. The chain employs TRBV6-1 and TRBJ2-7; D might be TRBD2 (5 bases). Trimming removed 6 bases at V and 2 bases at J, with 14 bases between. The CDR3 extends over 14 amino acids. CDR1 and CDR2 from the germline V gene are MNHNS and SASEGT. The CDR3 sequence is CASSLHPEAYEQYF. The CDR3 nucleotides are TGTGCCAGCAGCCTGCATCCGGAGGCCTACGAGCAGTACTTC.

This clonotype has a count of ten or more. The chain uses TRBV10-3 and TRBJ2-3; TRBD2 aligns across 8 bases. CDR3 length equals 12 residues. Germline V gives CDR1 ENHRY, CDR2 SYGVKD. V trimming: 10 bases; J trimming: 2 bases; junction bases outside the gene matches: 2. The CDR3 protein is CATGRVTDTQYF. The CDR3, as DNA: TGTGCCACCGGGAGGGTCACAGATACGCAGTATTTT.

Regarding this clonotype: A read error may account for a junction end that differs from germline. This chain links TRBV20-1 with TRBJ1-1; D gene unclear. The CDR3 consists of 13 residues. CDR1 and CDR2 from the germline V gene are DFQATT and SNEGSKA (reference sequence). DNA of the CDR3: TGCGGTGCTAGTCAGCAGGCGAACACTGAAGCTTTCTTT. Translating gives CGASQQANTEAFF.

V and J are TRBV11-2 and TRBJ2-1; 8 nucleotides align to TRBD1. The germline V gene has CDR1 SGHAT and CDR2 FQNNGV. CDR3 length: 13 residues. Trimming took 9 bases from V and 10 from J; bases not matched to a gene: 11. The CDR3 protein is CARGPEWDREQFF. The CDR3 DNA reads TGTGCCAGAGGCCCTGAATGGGACAGGGAGCAGTTCTTC.

The sample holds many counts of this clonotype. The rearrangement uses TRBV5-6 and TRBJ2-7; the match to TRBD2 covers 11 bases. CDR1 and CDR2 from the germline V gene are SGHDT and YYEEEE. This CDR3 region has 15 residues. V lost 0 bases and J lost 6; bases outside the gene matches: 5. The CDR3 is CASSLASGRRGEQYF. The CDR3 DNA sequence: TGTGCCAGCAGCTTGGCTAGCGGGAGGAGGGGCGAGCAGTACTTC.

This clonotype rates as medium-sized. J is TRBJ2-7 and V is TRBV20-1; TRBD2 agrees at 8 bases. The CDR3 has 17 residues. V trimming: 0 bases; J trimming: 2 bases; junction bases outside the gene matches: 12. Germline V gene lookup returns CDR1 DFQATT and CDR2 SNEGSKA (reference sequence). The CDR3 DNA is TGCAGTGCTAGAGATGGTGGGGGAACTAGCGGAACCTACGAGCAGTACTTC. Encoded protein: CSARDGGGTSGTYEQYF.

The chain employs TRBV9 and TRBJ2-1, with TRBD1 as a possible D gene (6 bases). There are 14 residues in the CDR3. The germline gives CDR1 SGDLS, CDR2 YYNGEE. Trimming took off 5 bases at V and 4 bases at J, with 13 bases between the two ends. CDR3 residues: CASSPGQTYNEQFF. The CDR3 DNA is TGTGCCAGCAGTCCGGGACAAACGTACAATGAGCAGTTCTTC.

Turning to this clonotype: A clone one base away is much larger, so this may be a read error. The gene calls are TRBV12-3 or TRBV12-4 and TRBJ2-6; D is unresolved. CDR3 length: 18 residues. CDR3 amino acids: CASSLVVRISAGVNVLTF. The CDR3 DNA reads TGTGCCAGCAGTTTAGTAGTTCGAATCTCGGCTGGGGTCAACGTCCTGACTTTC.

As to this clonotype: Compared with germline, one end of the junction differs, possibly owing to a read error. The CDR3 DNA sequence: TGTGCCAGCGGCAATATAACTAGCGGTTACAATGAACAGTTCTTC. Residues: CASGNITSGYNEQFF. This chain joins TRBV6-6 and TRBJ2-1, with TRBD2 matching over 8 bases. Germline V lookup: CDR1 MNHNY, CDR2 SVGAGI (reference sequence). This CDR3 comprises 15 residues.

The chain is built from TRBV5-1 and TRBJ2-7; D not resolved. V was clipped by 4 bases and J by 4 bases, with 15 bases between them. The CDR3 covers 14 residues. Germline V gene sequence: CDR1 SGHRS, CDR2 YFSETQ. The DNA for the CDR3 is TGCGCCAGCAGCCGTTTCGAGTGGCAATACGAGCAGTACTTC. This gives the protein CASSRFEWQYEQYF.

Concerning this clonotype itself: This sequence may be a read error, since a much larger clone differs from it by one base. This chain links TRBV20-1 with TRBJ2-5; weak D call: TRBD2 (6 bases). Germline V CDR1 and CDR2: DFQATT, SNEGSKA (reference sequence). This CDR3 is 11 amino acids long. The CDR3 DNA reads as TGCACTGCGCGGGACTTGGAGACCCAGTACTTC. This encodes CTARDLETQYF.

CDR3 DNA sequence: TGTGCCAGCAGCTACCCCGGGACTAGCGGCCCCACCTACGAGCAGTACTTC. It specifies CASSYPGTSGPTYEQYF. This chain uses TRBV28 with TRBJ2-7; 11 bases are a match to TRBD2. V trimming: 6 bases; J trimming: 2 bases; junction bases outside the gene matches: 12. CDR1 is MDHEN and CDR2 is SYDVKM in the germline V gene. The CDR3 runs 17 residues.

The V gene is TRBV7-9, the J gene TRBJ2-1, with 9 nucleotides matching TRBD2. V lost 4 bases and J lost 7; bases outside the gene matches: 11. The CDR3 spans 16 residues. Germline V gene lookup returns CDR1 SEHNR and CDR2 FQNEAQ (reference sequence). The CDR3 nucleotides are TGTGCCAGCAGCTCCGTTAGCGGGAGTTCTAAGAATGAGCAGTTCTTC. Translation gives CASSSVSGSSKNEQFF.

This clonotype was seen a few times. The rearrangement uses TRBV1 and TRBJ2-7; the tabulated D call, TRBD1, remains unverified against the DNA. TRBV1 is listed as a pseudogene. CDR3 length: 16 amino acids. The CDR3 reads CTSGQDRDGESYEQYF. CDR3 nucleotide sequence: TGCACCAGCGGCCAAGATAGGGACGGAGAGTCCTACGAGCAGTACTTC.

The chain is built from TRBV11-1 and TRBJ1-1; tentatively, D is TRBD1 (6 bases). Trimming took off 5 bases at V and 10 bases at J, with 17 bases between the two ends. The germline gives CDR1 SGHAT, CDR2 FQDESV (reference sequence). This CDR3 contains 13 residues. CDR3 DNA sequence: TGTGCCAGCAGCCCCGGGACAAGGGGTGGAGCTTTCTTT. Protein sequence: CASSPGTRGGAFF.

Worth noting for this clonotype: A read error is possible here, since a much larger clone lies one base away. The genes are TRBV5-1 and TRBJ2-1, with a tentative D call TRBD2 (6 bases). CDR3 length equals 12 residues. Deletions cut 5 bases from V and 7 bases from J, with 10 bases between. Germline lookup yields CDR1 SGHRS and CDR2 YFSETQ. The CDR3 spells CASREGRNEQFF. The CDR3 coding sequence is TGCGCCAGCAGAGAGGGGAGGAATGAGCAGTTCTTC.

For this clonotype: One base away lies a much larger clone, so this may be a sequencing read error. J is TRBJ2-7 and V is TRBV11-2; 12 bases match TRBD1. V lost 6 bases to trimming and J lost 1 base; unmatched junction nucleotides: 10. The V gene's germline CDR1 is SGHAT and CDR2 FQNNGV. CDR3 size: 17 residues. As DNA, the CDR3 is TGTGCCAGCAGTCAGGGGACAGGGGGCGCGATGTCCTACGAGCAGTACTTC. Residues: CASSQGTGGAMSYEQYF.

This clonotype has just one count. With a much larger clone just one base away, this may be a read error. The rearrangement joins TRBV11-2 to TRBJ2-7; D is undetermined. The J call may be in error: the DNA end matches TRBJ2-1 better. CDR1 is SGHAT, CDR2 FQNNGV, per germline. CDR3 length: 15 residues. The CDR3 loop is CASSLLRTSSYEQFF. Written as DNA, the CDR3 is TGTGCCAGCAGCTTACTGAGGACGAGCTCCTACGAGCAGTTCTTC.

As regards this clonotype: Mismatch with germline at one junction end may stem from a read error. The chain carries TRBV5-4 and TRBJ1-6, with 7 positions matching TRBD1. This CDR3 has 15 residues. Germline CDR1 SGHNT, CDR2 YYREEE (reference sequence). CDR3 bases: TGTACCAGCAGCACGAAGGGTCAGGGGGAATCACCGCTCCACTTT. Translated, it gives CTSSTKGQGESPLHF. The variable domain in full, completed from reference TRBV5-4 and TRBJ1-6, reads ETGVTQSPTHLIKTRGQQVTLRCSSQSGHNTVSWYQQALGQGPQFIFQYYREEENGRGNFPPRFSGLQFPNYSSELNVNALELDDSALYLCTSSTKGQGESPLHFGNGTRLTVT.